Presented here are 17 T cell receptor beta chains from one specimen sequenced in a study of blood T cell repertoires in COVID-19. Sequenced by immunoSEQ multiplex PCR; TCRdb stores in-frame clones only, minus some. The repertoire holds 180,000 or so clones, about three quarters seen once, with roughly 8.7% in the top ten. Sequencing was carried out using peripheral blood. These receptors were taken from a woman in her forties or fifties with active or convalescent COVID-19.

The V gene is TRBV19, the J gene TRBJ1-4, with D maybe TRBD1 (5 bases). V lost 7 bases and J lost 4, with 10 bases in between. Germline loops: CDR1 LNHDA, CDR2 SQIVND (reference sequence). The CDR3 covers 13 residues. CDR3 sequence: CASTRQRNEKLFF. The CDR3 DNA reads as TGTGCCAGTACCCGACAGCGTAATGAAAAACTGTTTTTT.

The chain is built from TRBV9 and TRBJ1-2; TRBD1 is a possible D gene (5 bases). There are 15 residues in the CDR3. Germline V gene data show CDR1 as SGDLS and CDR2 as YYNGEE. Trimming stripped 3 bases from V and 8 bases from J, with 20 bases between. The CDR3 nucleotides are TGTGCCAGCAGCGCCTTCACAGGCGGATCGACGGGCTACACCTTC. Translation gives CASSAFTGGSTGYTF. Looking up the rest from reference TRBV9 and TRBJ1-2 gives the full variable domain: DSGVTQTPKHLITATGQRVTLRCSPRSGDLSVYWYQQSLDQGLQFLIQYYNGEERAKGNILERFSAQQFPDLHSELNLSSLELGDSALYFCASSAFTGGSTGYTFGSGTRLTVV.

The chain carries TRBV5-5 and TRBJ1-2, with 8 bases matching TRBD1. V trimming: 0 bases; J trimming: 7 bases; junction bases outside the gene matches: 8. The CDR3 contains 15 residues. CDR1 and CDR2 from the germline V gene are SGHKS and YYEKEE (reference sequence). Here the CDR3 DNA reads TGTGCCAGCAGCTTGGGCGGGGCAGGGGGCGGTGGCTACACCTTC. Amino acids: CASSLGGAGGGGYTF.

The V call is TRBV18, the J call TRBJ2-7, with 9 bases identical to TRBD2. The CDR3 runs to 15 residues. V lost 5 bases to trimming and J lost 2 bases; unmatched junction nucleotides: 7. In germline, CDR1 is KGHSH, CDR2 LQKENI. The CDR3 loop is CASSRGAGGTYEQYF. The CDR3 DNA is TGTGCCAGCTCAAGGGGAGCGGGAGGTACCTACGAGCAGTACTTC.

The V call is TRBV7-2, the J call TRBJ1-5; possibly TRBD1 for D (5 bases). Germline loops: CDR1 SGHTA, CDR2 FQGNSA. CDR3 length: 14 amino acids. Trimming removed 5 bases at V and 0 bases at J, with 8 bases between. The CDR3 coding sequence is TGTGCCAGCAGCCGGACACTTAGCAATCAGCCCCAGCATTTT. It codes for CASSRTLSNQPQHF.

The chain has TRBV2 and TRBJ1-5; 8 bases agree with TRBD1. The germline V gene has CDR1 SNHLY and CDR2 FYNNEI. The CDR3 runs 14 residues. V was pared by 8 bases and J by 2 bases, with 5 bases of the junction left unmatched. As DNA, the CDR3 is TGTGCCAGCGGACAGGGAGCCGGCAATCAGCCCCAGCATTTT. Amino acids: CASGQGAGNQPQHF. Filled out from reference TRBV2 and TRBJ1-5, the complete variable domain reads EPEVTQTPSHQVTQMGQEVILRCVPISNHLYFYWYRQILGQKVEFLVSFYNNEISEKSEIFDDQFSVERPDGSNFTLKIRSTKLEDSAMYFCASGQGAGNQPQHFGDGTRLSIL.

The CDR3 loop is CASNSPGFYNEQFF. The CDR3 coding sequence is TGTGCCAGCAATTCGCCCGGGTTCTACAATGAGCAGTTCTTC. The rearrangement joins TRBV28 to TRBJ2-1; no clear D gene. V lost 7 bases, J lost 3 bases, and 13 bases lay in between. CDR1 is MDHEN, CDR2 SYDVKM, per germline. The CDR3 totals 14 residues.

This clone has just one count. V and J are TRBV18 and TRBJ2-7; D remains ambiguous. The ends were cut back, 6 bases at V and 3 bases at J, with 12 bases in the middle. The CDR3 spans 13 residues. Germline loops: CDR1 KGHSH, CDR2 LQKENI. Here the CDR3 reads CASSSSEYYEQYF. As DNA, the CDR3 is TGTGCCAGCTCTTCTTCGGAGTACTACGAGCAGTACTTC.

V usage is TRBV6-2 or TRBV6-3 and J usage is TRBJ1-1; TRBD1 matches at 7 bases. The CDR3 covers 16 residues. CDR1 and CDR2 from the germline V gene are MNHEY and SVGEGT. J lost 4 bases, V lost 0 bases, and 8 bases had no gene match. CDR3 amino acids: CASSYSGQARGTEAFF. In nucleotides, the CDR3 is TGTGCCAGCAGTTACTCCGGACAGGCCCGGGGCACTGAAGCTTTCTTT.

This clone occurred once. The rearrangement links TRBV7-8 to TRBJ2-3; D gene unclear. Per the germline V gene, CDR1 is SGHVS and CDR2 is FQNEAQ. The V and J ends lost 4 bases and 6 bases respectively, with 5 bases between them. This CDR3 is built from 11 residues. CDR3 in DNA: TGTGCCAGCAGCTCCCCGGATACGCAGTATTTT. Its translation is CASSSPDTQYF.

The count of this clone is one. The CDR3 here is CASSPARMTGTEAFF. DNA of the CDR3: TGCGCCAGCAGCCCCGCCCGGATGACAGGGACTGAAGCTTTCTTT. V gene TRBV5-1 combines with J gene TRBJ1-1, with TRBD1 matching 7 bases. The junction had 11 bases not matched to a gene; V was cut back by 4 bases and J by 5 bases. CDR1 is SGHRS, CDR2 YFSETQ, per germline. The CDR3 is 15 residues long.

The V call is TRBV10-1, the J call TRBJ1-1; unclear D gene. The length of the CDR3 is 14 residues. Germline CDR1 is WNHNN and CDR2 is SYGVQD (reference sequence). Trimming left V 0 bases short and J 5 bases short, with 10 bases between. The CDR3 reads CASSESRRVTEAFF. The CDR3 DNA is TGCGCCAGCAGTGAGTCGAGGAGGGTTACTGAAGCTTTCTTT.

V usage is TRBV7-9 and J usage is TRBJ2-1, with TRBD2 identical over 8 bases. This CDR3 region has 16 residues. Germline V gives CDR1 SEHNR, CDR2 FQNEAQ (reference sequence). V gave up 1 base and J gave up 3 bases; unmatched junction bases: 5. The CDR3 DNA sequence: TGTGCCAGCAGCTTAGGGCGGGGGGTCCGCTACAATGAGCAGTTCTTC. Amino acid sequence: CASSLGRGVRYNEQFF.

On this clone itself: The sample holds other DNA sequences that translate to the same CDR3. The V call is TRBV12-3 or TRBV12-4, the J call TRBJ1-1; D not certain. The CDR3 consists of 13 residues. Trimming stripped 1 base from V and 1 base from J, with 4 bases between. CDR3 bases: TGTGCCAGCAGTTTAGGGCAGAACACTGAAGCTTTCTTT. Translated, it gives CASSLGQNTEAFF.

This clone turned up a few times. The chain employs TRBV7-9 and TRBJ1-4; D is perhaps TRBD1 (6 bases). Germline lookup yields CDR1 SEHNR and CDR2 FQNEAQ (reference sequence). Trimming removed 5 bases from V and 0 bases from J, with 7 bases in between. CDR3 length: 14 residues. CDR3 sequence: CASSPGATNEKLFF. CDR3 DNA: TGTGCCAGCAGCCCAGGGGCAACTAATGAAAAACTGTTTTTT.

The gene calls are TRBV11-2 and TRBJ2-7, with D maybe TRBD1 (6 bases). Germline-derived CDR1 and CDR2 are SGHAT and FQNNGV. This CDR3 has 13 residues. V lost 5 bases to trimming and J lost 5 bases, with 13 bases between them. As DNA, the CDR3 is TGTGCCAGCAGCATGCGCAGGGGAAACGAGCAGTACTTC. This encodes CASSMRRGNEQYF.

This clone was seen just once. The chain uses TRBV3-1 (or the pseudogene TRBV3-2) and TRBJ2-5; 10 nucleotides agree with TRBD2. The CDR3 runs to 18 residues. V lost 1 base and J lost 5; bases outside the gene matches: 13. Germline V gene lookup returns CDR1 LGHDT and CDR2 YNNKEL (reference sequence). CDR3 nucleotide sequence: TGTGCCAGCAGCCAAGTGCTATCCTCTAGCGGGAGTGAGGAGACCCAGTACTTC. It translates to CASSQVLSSSGSEETQYF.